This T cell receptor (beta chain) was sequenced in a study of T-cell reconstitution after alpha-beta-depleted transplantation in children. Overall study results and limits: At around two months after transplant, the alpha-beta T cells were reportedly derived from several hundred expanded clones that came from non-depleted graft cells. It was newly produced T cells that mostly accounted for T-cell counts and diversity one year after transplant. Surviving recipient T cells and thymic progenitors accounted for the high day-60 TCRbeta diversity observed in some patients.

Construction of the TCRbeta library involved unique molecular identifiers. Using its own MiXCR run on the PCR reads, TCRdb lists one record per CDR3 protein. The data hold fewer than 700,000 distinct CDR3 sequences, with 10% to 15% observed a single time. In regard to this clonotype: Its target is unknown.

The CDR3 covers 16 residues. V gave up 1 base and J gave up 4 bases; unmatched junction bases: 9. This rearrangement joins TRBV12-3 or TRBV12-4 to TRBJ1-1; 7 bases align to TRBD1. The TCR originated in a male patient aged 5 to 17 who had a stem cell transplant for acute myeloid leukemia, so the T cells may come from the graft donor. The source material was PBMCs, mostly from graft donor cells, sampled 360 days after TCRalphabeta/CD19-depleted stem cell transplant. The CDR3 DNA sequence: TGTGCCAGCAGTTTAGTGTCAGGGGGTTCGGTCACTGAAGCTTTCTTT. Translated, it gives CASSLVSGGSVTEAFF.